Only a few counts were recorded for the clone carrying this TCR beta chain. Its target is not known. The record originates from a study of T cells in Graves' hyperthyroidism and ophthalmopathy. General study results and limits: Appearing also in blood were most of the thyroid clonotypes expanded above 0.001.

Trimming took 1 base from V and 4 from J; bases not matched to a gene: 2. The CDR3 runs 16 residues. Germline V gene lookup returns CDR1 LNHDA and CDR2 SQIVND (reference sequence). What was amplified from RNA transcripts were TCR beta CDR3 regions. The primer set for the first-round RT-PCR of the TCR CDR3 was HTBI. TCRdb re-called the multiplex PCR reads with MiXCR, one entry per CDR3 protein. Among under 700,000 distinct CDR3 sequences listed, about a sixth were seen once. The sequenced sample was blood. The clonotype was recovered from a woman aged 18-30 years with Graves' hyperthyroidism. The chain has TRBV19 and TRBJ2-1, with 12 bases identical to TRBD2. CDR3 protein: CASSIVLAGGYNEQFF. DNA for the CDR3: TGTGCCAGTAGTATAGTCCTAGCGGGGGGGTACAATGAGCAGTTCTTC. Looking up the rest from reference TRBV19 and TRBJ2-1 gives the full variable domain: DGGITQSPKYLFRKEGQNVTLSCEQNLNHDAMYWYRQDPGQGLRLIYYSQIVNDFQKGDIAEGYSVSREKKESFPLTVTSAQKNPTAFYLCASSIVLAGGYNEQFFGPGTRLTVL.